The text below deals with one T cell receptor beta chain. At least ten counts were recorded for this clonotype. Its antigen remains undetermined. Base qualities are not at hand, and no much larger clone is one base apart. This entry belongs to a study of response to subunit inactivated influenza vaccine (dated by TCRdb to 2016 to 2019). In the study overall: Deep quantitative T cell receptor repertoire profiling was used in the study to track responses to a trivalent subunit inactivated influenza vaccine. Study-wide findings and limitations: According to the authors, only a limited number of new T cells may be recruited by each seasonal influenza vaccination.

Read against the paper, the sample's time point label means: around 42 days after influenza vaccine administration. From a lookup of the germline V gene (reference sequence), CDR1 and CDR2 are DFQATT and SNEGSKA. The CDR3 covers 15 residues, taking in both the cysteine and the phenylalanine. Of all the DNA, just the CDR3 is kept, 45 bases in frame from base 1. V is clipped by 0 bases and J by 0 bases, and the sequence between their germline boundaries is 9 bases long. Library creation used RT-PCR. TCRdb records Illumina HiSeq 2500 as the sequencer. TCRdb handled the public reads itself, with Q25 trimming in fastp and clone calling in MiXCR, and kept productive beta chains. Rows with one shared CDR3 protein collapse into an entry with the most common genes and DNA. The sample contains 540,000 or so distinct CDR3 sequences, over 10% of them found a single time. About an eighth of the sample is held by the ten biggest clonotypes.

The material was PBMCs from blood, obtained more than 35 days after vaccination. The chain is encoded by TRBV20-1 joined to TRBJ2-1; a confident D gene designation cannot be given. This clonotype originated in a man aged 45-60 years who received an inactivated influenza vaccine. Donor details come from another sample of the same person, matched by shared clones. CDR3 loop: CSARDLALSYNEQFF. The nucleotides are TGCAGTGCTAGAGACCTTGCCCTCTCCTACAATGAGCAGTTCTTC.